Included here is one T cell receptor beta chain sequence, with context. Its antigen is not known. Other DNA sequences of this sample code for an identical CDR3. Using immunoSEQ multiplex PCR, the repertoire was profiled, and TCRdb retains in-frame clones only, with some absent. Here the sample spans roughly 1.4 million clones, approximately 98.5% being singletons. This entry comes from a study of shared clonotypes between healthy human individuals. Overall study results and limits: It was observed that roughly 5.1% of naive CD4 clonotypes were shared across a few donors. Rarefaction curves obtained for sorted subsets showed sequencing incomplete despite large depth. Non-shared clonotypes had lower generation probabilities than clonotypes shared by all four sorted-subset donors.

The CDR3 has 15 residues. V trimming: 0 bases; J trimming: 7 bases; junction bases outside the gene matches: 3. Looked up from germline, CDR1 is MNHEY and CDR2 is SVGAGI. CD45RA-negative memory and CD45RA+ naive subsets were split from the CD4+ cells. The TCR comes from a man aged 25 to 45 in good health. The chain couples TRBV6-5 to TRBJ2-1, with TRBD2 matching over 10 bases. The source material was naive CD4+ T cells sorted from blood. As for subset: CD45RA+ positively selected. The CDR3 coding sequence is TGTGCCAGCAGTTACTCGAGACTAGCGGGTAATGAGCAGTTCTTC. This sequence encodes CASSYSRLAGNEQFF.